The 28 T cell receptor beta chains given below trace back to one sample, sequenced in a study of CD8+CD57+ T cells in acquired aplastic anemia. The TCR beta profiling, which covered VDJ combination and CDR3 sequence, was carried out using genomic DNA as the template. Via MiXCR, TCRdb re-called the reads, giving one row per CDR3 protein. The table records a few hundred thousand distinct CDR3 sequences, under 65% of them present only once. Sequenced material: sorted CD4+, CD8+, or CD8+CD57+ T cells (not recorded which) from PBMCs. The origin of the receptors is a human donor in good health.

The chain has TRBV2 and TRBJ1-6; D is undetermined. This CDR3 region has 15 residues. Germline CDR1 reads SNHLY; CDR2 reads FYNNEI. Trimming took off 0 bases at V and 10 bases at J, with 13 bases between the two ends. The CDR3 is CASSEAGRLGSPLHF. Written as DNA, the CDR3 is TGTGCCAGCAGTGAAGCGGGGAGGCTTGGCTCACCCCTCCACTTT. The variable domain in full, with the rest retrieved from reference TRBV2 and TRBJ1-6, is EPEVTQTPSHQVTQMGQEVILRCVPISNHLYFYWYRQILGQKVEFLVSFYNNEISEKSEIFDDQFSVERPDGSNFTLKIRSTKLEDSAMYFCASSEAGRLGSPLHFGNGTRLTVT.

This clonotype has at least ten counts. The chain has TRBV24-1 and TRBJ2-2, with D unclear. The CDR3 runs to 14 residues. Trimming took off 2 bases at V and 6 bases at J, with 9 bases between the two ends. CDR1 KGHDR and CDR2 SFDVKD come from the germline V gene. CDR3 nucleotide sequence: TGTGCCACCAGTGATTCAGTATGGCCCGGGGAGCTGTTTTTT. It yields the protein CATSDSVWPGELFF.

Comment on this clonotype: The junction departs from the called germline gene at one end, perhaps through a read error. The chain carries TRBV20-1 and TRBJ2-7; the match to TRBD2 covers 9 bases. Germline values: CDR1 DFQATT, CDR2 SNEGSKA (reference sequence). This CDR3 is 13 amino acids long. The CDR3 is CSASGGLAYEQHF. The CDR3 DNA is TGCAGTGCTAGTGGGGGACTAGCCTACGAGCAGCACTTC.

This clonotype was seen at least ten times. The chain joins TRBV5-1 to TRBJ1-1; D uncertain. The CDR3 covers 15 residues. Per germline, CDR1 SGHRS and CDR2 YFSETQ. Deletions cut 0 bases from V and 0 bases from J, with 9 bases between. CDR3 nucleotide sequence: TGCGCCAGCAGCTTGGGTGGATACATGAACACTGAAGCTTTCTTT. Translation: CASSLGGYMNTEAFF.

The rearrangement links TRBV29-1 to TRBJ2-3; D gene unclear. Looked up from germline, CDR1 is SQVTM and CDR2 is ANQGSEA. V shed 5 bases and J shed 4 bases, with 7 bases lying between them. The CDR3 is made up of 11 amino acids. The CDR3 DNA reads as TGCAGCGTTAGAGAGGCAGATACGCAGTATTTT. It yields the protein CSVREADTQYF.

This clonotype was counted ten times or more. The chain employs TRBV5-5 and TRBJ2-2; D unclear. The CDR3 has 14 amino acids. Deletions cut 0 bases from V and 0 bases from J, with 3 bases between. CDR1 SGHKS and CDR2 YYEKEE come from the germline V gene (reference sequence). CDR3 protein: CASSLAPNTGELFF. The CDR3 nucleotides are TGTGCCAGCAGCTTGGCCCCGAACACCGGGGAGCTGTTTTTT.

CDR3 residues: CASSLLVEQFF. The CDR3 DNA is TGTGCCAGCAGCTTGCTCGTTGAGCAGTTCTTC. The chain joins TRBV5-6 to TRBJ2-1; D remains unclear. Trimming shortened V by 1 base and J by 9 bases, and 5 bases separated the two germline ends. Germline V lookup: CDR1 SGHDT, CDR2 YYEEEE. This CDR3 comprises 11 residues.

In this sample, this clonotype turned up a few times. The rearrangement uses TRBV6-2 or TRBV6-3 and TRBJ2-2; D is unclear. Trimming shortened V by 11 bases and J by 3 bases, and 13 bases separated the two germline ends. This CDR3 spans 13 amino acids. Per germline, CDR1 MNHEY and CDR2 SVGEGT. CDR3 sequence: CAASVMDTGELFF. CDR3 in DNA: TGTGCCGCCTCAGTTATGGACACCGGGGAGCTGTTTTTT.

This clonotype was seen at least ten times. DNA for the CDR3: TGTGCCAGCAGCCCCCCGCTAGCGGGCGCCTGGGAGCAGTACTTC. Its translation: CASSPPLAGAWEQYF. The chain has TRBV7-9 and TRBJ2-7; 8 bases fit TRBD2. The CDR3 has 15 residues. Losses at the gene ends were 5 bases for V and 7 bases for J; bases not matched to a gene: 13. The germline V gene has CDR1 SEHNR and CDR2 FQNEAQ (reference sequence).

This chain joins TRBV9 and TRBJ2-7, with TRBD1 matching 9 bases. Germline V gene lookup returns CDR1 SGDLS and CDR2 YYNGEE. The J segment lost 3 bases and the V segment lost 3 bases, leaving 4 bases of the junction unmatched. This CDR3 comprises 14 residues. This CDR3 is CASSATGGNYEQYF. Written as DNA, the CDR3 is TGTGCCAGCAGCGCGACAGGGGGAAACTACGAGCAGTACTTC.

V usage is TRBV27 and J usage is TRBJ2-4; unclear D gene. There are 14 residues in the CDR3. Trimming pared 0 bases from V and 6 bases from J, leaving 9 bases between. The germline CDR1 and CDR2 sequences are MNHEY and SMNVEV (reference sequence). This CDR3 reads CASSLSHVGNIQYF. The CDR3 bases are TGTGCCAGCAGTTTATCGCATGTTGGAAACATTCAGTACTTC.

The genes are TRBV6-1 and TRBJ2-7, with D unclear. There are 14 residues in the CDR3. From germline, CDR1 is MNHNS and CDR2 SASEGT. The ends were cut back, 4 bases at V and 1 base at J, with 11 bases in the middle. CDR3 region: CASSVETLSYEQYF. The CDR3 region has the DNA TGTGCCAGCAGTGTGGAGACACTTTCCTACGAGCAGTACTTC.

As to this clonotype: Lacking the conserved final phenylalanine or tryptophan, this CDR3 likely reflects a read error. The chain recombines TRBV9 with TRBJ1-1; D is uncertain. Between the trimmed V and J ends, which lost 7 bases and 2 bases, there was a span of 9 bases. Germline V gene data show CDR1 as SGDLS and CDR2 as YYNGEE. CDR3 size: 12 residues. The CDR3 loop is CASSGSNTEAFI. CDR3 nucleotide sequence: TGTGCCAGCTCAGGCAGTAACACTGAAGCTTTCATT.

The chain carries TRBV20-1 and TRBJ2-1; TRBD2 aligns across 12 bases. The germline gives CDR1 DFQATT, CDR2 SNEGSKA (reference sequence). The CDR3 extends over 16 amino acids. The ends lost 1 base at V and 4 bases at J; junction bases unmatched: 5. CDR3 residues: CSARAKTSGSYNEQFF. The CDR3 DNA reads TGCAGTGCTAGAGCCAAGACTAGCGGGAGTTACAATGAGCAGTTCTTC.

This clonotype was counted once. This rearrangement joins TRBV25-1 to TRBJ2-7; D possibly uses TRBD1 or TRBD2 (6 bases each). V gave up 6 bases and J gave up 2 bases, with 17 bases separating them. Germline assignment: CDR1 MGHDK and CDR2 SYGVNS. The CDR3 covers 15 residues. The CDR3 DNA reads TGTGCCAGCAGCCTAGGGACAAGGGGGGCCTACGAGCAGTACTTC. Its translation: CASSLGTRGAYEQYF.

The chain is built from TRBV9 and TRBJ2-1, with 13 bases aligning to TRBD2. Germline V CDR1 and CDR2: SGDLS, YYNGEE. CDR3 size: 17 residues. The V segment lost 4 bases and the J segment 5 bases; nucleotides outside the gene matches: 9. The CDR3 DNA reads as TGTGCCAGCAGCCCGACTAGCGGGGGGACTGGAGACAATGAGCAGTTCTTC. Its translation: CASSPTSGGTGDNEQFF.

This sequence joins TRBV19 and TRBJ1-1; D is perhaps TRBD1 (5 bases). Germline loops: CDR1 LNHDA, CDR2 SQIVND (reference sequence). V was shortened by 3 bases and J by 0 bases, with 11 bases between the two germline ends. There are 15 residues in the CDR3. Here the CDR3 DNA reads TGTGCCAGTAGTATTGGGGCAGGGATGAACACTGAAGCTTTCTTT. Its protein product is CASSIGAGMNTEAFF.

The chain is built from TRBV24-1 and TRBJ2-1; D possibly uses TRBD1 or TRBD2 (5 bases each). Looked up from germline, CDR1 is KGHDR and CDR2 is SFDVKD. This CDR3 contains 15 residues. Between the trimmed V and J ends, which lost 6 bases and 4 bases, there was a span of 15 bases. CDR3 region: CATSSIGTGYNEQFF. The DNA for the CDR3 is TGTGCCACCAGTAGTATCGGGACGGGGTACAATGAGCAGTTCTTC.

This clonotype was recorded a few times. The CDR3 DNA reads as TGTGCCAGCAGTTTGTTTTGGGGGGAGAATGGCTACACCTTC. Translated: CASSLFWGENGYTF. The chain carries TRBV28 and TRBJ1-2; possibly TRBD1 for D (5 bases). The CDR3 is 14 amino acids. V was cut by 3 bases and J by 6 bases, with 14 bases left in between. Germline assignment: CDR1 MDHEN and CDR2 SYDVKM.

The rearrangement links TRBV7-9 to TRBJ1-5, with a tentative D call TRBD1 (5 bases). This CDR3 has 14 amino acids. V shed 1 base and J shed 14 bases, with 18 bases lying between them. CDR1 is SEHNR, CDR2 FQNEAQ, per germline (reference sequence). CDR3 sequence (DNA): TGTGCCAGCAGCTTAGTTTCTAGCGGGACTCCTGAGCATTTT. Translation gives CASSLVSSGTPEHF. The whole variable domain, filled in from reference TRBV7-9 and TRBJ1-5, reads DTGVSQNPRHKITKRGQNVTFRCDPISEHNRLYWYRQTLGQGPEFLTYFQNEAQLEKSRLLSDRFSAERPKGSFSTLEIQRTEQGDSAMYLCASSLVSSGTPEHFGDGTRLSIL.

This clonotype was picked up a small number of times. The genes are TRBV7-9 and TRBJ2-7; 14 bases are a match to TRBD2. The germline V gene encodes CDR1 SEHNR and CDR2 FQNEAQ (reference sequence). V shed 5 bases, J shed 3 bases, and the junction held 15 bases outside the gene matches. The CDR3 length is 19 residues. The CDR3 reads CASSLGLAGGSRHIYEQYF. Written as DNA, the CDR3 is TGTGCCAGCAGCCTAGGACTAGCGGGGGGTTCACGGCACATCTACGAGCAGTACTTC.

This chain joins TRBV20-1 and TRBJ2-7; 8 bases fit TRBD1. The CDR3 is made up of 15 amino acids. The V gene end was trimmed by 6 bases and the J gene end by 8 bases; junction bases not matched to a gene: 18. CDR1 and CDR2 (germline): DFQATT, SNEGSKA (reference sequence). The CDR3 region is CSAPTGADNQPQQYF. The CDR3 DNA reads TGCAGTGCCCCGACAGGGGCGGACAATCAGCCCCAGCAGTACTTC.

This chain joins TRBV4-3 and TRBJ1-2; no clear D. The CDR3 length is 16 residues. Germline values: CDR1 LGHNA, CDR2 YSLEER. Trimming shortened V by 0 bases and J by 6 bases, and 17 bases separated the two germline ends. The CDR3 spells CASSQEPGWSSDGYTF. The CDR3 DNA is TGCGCCAGCAGCCAAGAGCCAGGCTGGAGTAGTGATGGCTACACCTTC.

The CDR3 loop is CASSGQVTNEQFF. CDR3 DNA sequence: TGTGCCAGCAGTGGACAGGTAACCAATGAGCAGTTCTTC. This chain joins TRBV2 and TRBJ2-1, with D tentatively TRBD1 (6 bases). The CDR3 is made up of 13 amino acids. Germline CDR1 is SNHLY and CDR2 is FYNNEI. V dropped 4 bases and J dropped 6 bases, with 10 bases sitting between them.

The chain is built from TRBV9 and TRBJ2-3; 10 bases agree with TRBD2. CDR1 SGDLS and CDR2 YYNGEE come from the germline V gene. Trimming cost V 4 bases and J 2 bases; bases outside gene matches: 4. The CDR3 sequence is 15 residues long. CDR3 nucleotide sequence: TGTGCCAGCAGCTACGGACTAGCGGCCACAGATACGCAGTATTTT. Protein: CASSYGLAATDTQYF.

The V gene is TRBV5-1, the J gene TRBJ1-1; weak D call: TRBD1 (5 bases). V lost 0 bases and J 6 bases, leaving 12 bases between the germline ends. The CDR3 extends over 14 amino acids. Germline assignment: CDR1 SGHRS and CDR2 YFSETQ. The CDR3: CASSLGQRNAEAFF. The CDR3 region has the DNA TGCGCCAGCAGCTTGGGACAGCGTAACGCTGAAGCTTTCTTT.

A single count supports this clonotype. This rearrangement joins TRBV24-1 to TRBJ2-3; 7 nucleotides match TRBD1. CDR1 and CDR2 from the germline V gene are KGHDR and SFDVKD. CDR3 length: 15 amino acids. V lost 2 bases to trimming and J lost 1 base; unmatched junction nucleotides: 2. In DNA, the CDR3 is TGTGCCACCAGTGATTCCGGGACAGGCACAGATACGCAGTATTTT. Residues: CATSDSGTGTDTQYF.

This clonotype was recorded only once. The chain uses TRBV19 and TRBJ2-3, with 8 bases that match TRBD1. Germline values: CDR1 LNHDA, CDR2 SQIVND (reference sequence). With V trimmed by 2 bases and J by 9 bases, 13 bases remained unmatched. The CDR3 length is 16 residues. This CDR3 reads CASSIQAGGQQATQYF. The DNA of the CDR3 is TGTGCCAGTAGTATACAGGCAGGGGGCCAGCAGGCGACGCAGTATTTT.